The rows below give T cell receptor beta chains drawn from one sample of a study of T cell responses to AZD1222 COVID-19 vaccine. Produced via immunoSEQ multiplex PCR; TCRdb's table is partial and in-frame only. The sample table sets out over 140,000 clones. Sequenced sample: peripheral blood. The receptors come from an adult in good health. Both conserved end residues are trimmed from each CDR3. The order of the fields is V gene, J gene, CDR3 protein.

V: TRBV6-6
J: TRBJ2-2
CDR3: ASSKSPGELF

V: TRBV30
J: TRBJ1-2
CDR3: AWSLGPNYGYT

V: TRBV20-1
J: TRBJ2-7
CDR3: SASRSGWEAYEQY

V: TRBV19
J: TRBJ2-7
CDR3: ASSIGVRGDRGRLEYEQY

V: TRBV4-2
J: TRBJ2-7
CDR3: ASSQNSGGAYEQY

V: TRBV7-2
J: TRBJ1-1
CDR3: ASSGRQGRKNTEAF

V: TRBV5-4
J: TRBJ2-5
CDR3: ASSPEMTGAGETQY

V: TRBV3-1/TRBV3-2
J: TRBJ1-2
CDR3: ASSKRTGREGDGYT

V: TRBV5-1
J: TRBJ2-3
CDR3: ASSVGTFTDTQY

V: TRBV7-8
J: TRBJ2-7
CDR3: ASSLSGGASYEQY

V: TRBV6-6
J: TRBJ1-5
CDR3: ASSYEGMQPQH

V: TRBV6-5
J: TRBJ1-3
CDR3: ASKPGGYAGNTIY

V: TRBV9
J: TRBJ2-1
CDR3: ASSVGNRAYNEQF

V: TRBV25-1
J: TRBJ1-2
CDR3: ASSPVGQPFYGYT